Sequencing of this T cell receptor beta chain was carried out in a study of shared clonotypes between healthy human individuals. Study findings and constraints: An effect of sequencing depth on clonotype sharing among donors was expected.

The protocol was immunoSEQ multiplex PCR, while the TCRdb copy is restricted to in-frame clones and leaves out a portion. In the table there are some 2 million clones, approximately 95% of which are singletons. This clone has a single count. Its antigen is unknown. Terminally differentiated effector memory CD45RA+ cells were left out of the naive CD8 fraction, which was CD45RO-negative and positively selected for CCR7. This CDR3 region has 14 residues. Germline values: CDR1 MNHEY, CDR2 SVGAGI. V shed 6 bases and J shed 1 base, with 11 bases lying between them. This chain connects TRBV6-5 to TRBJ2-3, with no clear D. Sequenced sample: naive CD8+ T cells sorted from blood. The TCR was taken from a man aged 18 to 29 in good health. Written as DNA, the CDR3 is TGTGCCAGCAGGCCGACTGGGGGCACAGATACGCAGTATTTT. It codes for CASRPTGGTDTQYF.